The 8 T cell receptor beta chains in this list originate from one sample, sequenced in a study of blood T cells in healthy people across ages. Primers used in a second PCR of roughly 7 to 12 cycles were a sample-barcoded 5' primer and a J-beta primer mix. From the 5' RACE reads, TCRdb called clonotypes with MiXCR, one entry per CDR3 protein. The data hold under 950,000 distinct CDR3 sequences, with approximately 21% observed a single time. What was sequenced was blood. These receptors originate from a man aged 65 to 79 in good health.

The J gene is TRBJ2-5, the V gene TRBV7-2, with D perhaps matching TRBD1 or TRBD2 (6 bases each). Germline V gives CDR1 SGHTA, CDR2 FQGNSA. V shed 2 bases and J shed 7 bases, with 23 bases lying between them. The CDR3 totals 17 residues. CDR3 in DNA: TGTGCCAGCAGCTTACGGACAGCCATCCAAGTCGGGGGGACCCAGTACTTC. Its translation is CASSLRTAIQVGGTQYF.

This clonotype has only a few counts. The chain carries TRBV12-3 or TRBV12-4 and TRBJ1-4; D may be TRBD1 (6 bases). The CDR3 is 15 residues long. Trimming took 5 bases from V and 0 from J, leaving 10 bases between them. CDR3 in DNA: TGTGCCAGCAGTGCCCACAGGGCAACTAATGAAAAACTGTTTTTT. Translation gives CASSAHRATNEKLFF.

The V call is TRBV20-1, the J call TRBJ2-1, with 7 bases identical to TRBD2. The CDR3 runs to 14 residues. J lost 2 bases, V lost 5 bases, and 6 bases had no gene match. Looked up from germline, CDR1 is DFQATT and CDR2 is SNEGSKA (reference sequence). CDR3 coding DNA: TGCAGTGCTCCCGAGGGGAGGGCCTACAATGAGCAGTTCTTC. Protein: CSAPEGRAYNEQFF.

The rearrangement links TRBV15 to TRBJ1-2; no clear D gene. The germline gives CDR1 LNHNV, CDR2 YYDKDF (reference sequence). V was pared by 0 bases and J by 4 bases, with 6 bases between. The CDR3 loop spans 13 amino acids. The CDR3 region is CATSRDGIYGYTF. CDR3 bases: TGTGCCACCAGCAGAGACGGGATCTATGGCTACACCTTC. Using reference TRBV15 and TRBJ1-2 for the parts outside the CDR3, the full variable domain is DAMVIQNPRYQVTQFGKPVTLSCSQTLNHNVMYWYQQKSSQAPKLLFHYYDKDFNNEADTPDNFQSRRPNTSFCFLDIRSPGLGDTAMYLCATSRDGIYGYTFGSGTRLTVV.

This clonotype was detected once. At one end the junction does not follow the germline gene, possibly because of a read error. The chain couples TRBV29-1 to TRBJ2-7, with 11 bases fitting TRBD1. Germline CDR1 is SQVTM and CDR2 is ANQGSEA. The CDR3 has 13 residues. The CDR3 reads CSVADRGLYEQHF. In DNA, the CDR3 is TGCAGCGTTGCGGACAGGGGGCTCTACGAGCAGCACTTC.

CDR3 in DNA: TGTGCCAGCAGCTTAGGGAGGGCATCTCAGCCCCAGCATTTT. Translated: CASSLGRASQPQHF. The genes are TRBV7-2 and TRBJ1-5; D uncertain. The CDR3 has 14 residues. The germline V gene encodes CDR1 SGHTA and CDR2 FQGNSA. Trimming pared 1 base from V and 6 bases from J, leaving 10 bases between. Filled out from reference TRBV7-2 and TRBJ1-5, the complete variable domain reads GAGVSQSPSNKVTEKGKDVELRCDPISGHTALYWYRQSLGQGLEFLIYFQGNSAPDKSGLPSDRFSAERTGGSVSTLTIQRTQQEDSAVYLCASSLGRASQPQHFGDGTRLSIL.

This clonotype was counted at least ten times. V gene TRBV3-1 combines with J gene TRBJ2-3; 8 bases align to TRBD2. With 1 base clipped from V and 3 bases from J, the junction kept 12 bases outside the gene matches. Germline lookup yields CDR1 LGHDT and CDR2 YNNKEL (reference sequence). This CDR3 region has 18 residues. The CDR3: CASSQGSLRGGPTDTQYF. CDR3 nucleotide sequence: TGTGCCAGCAGCCAAGGTAGTCTCCGGGGGGGCCCTACAGATACGCAGTATTTT.

This clonotype has only a few counts. V and J are TRBV7-2 and TRBJ1-5; D is unresolved. Germline lookup yields CDR1 SGHTA and CDR2 FQGNSA. CDR3 length: 14 residues. The V end was cut by 3 bases, the J end by 3 bases, with 9 bases between. CDR3 nucleotide sequence: TGTGCCAGCAGCTTTAGTACCAACAATCAGCCCCAGCATTTT. It is translated as CASSFSTNNQPQHF.